This TCR beta chain was documented in a study of T-cell memory formation after mild COVID-19. Trimming took 5 bases from V and 6 from J, leaving 17 bases between them. Looked up from germline, CDR1 is MRHNA and CDR2 is SNTAGT. This CDR3 region has 15 residues. Each CDR3 protein is one row after TCRdb ran MiXCR on the 5' RACE reads. Among approximately 500,000 distinct CDR3 sequences, around a quarter were seen once, and the ten largest hold under 15%. The TCR comes from an adult woman who had mild COVID-19 (a few samples of this study predate the infection). Cell type and time point are not known. The source material was PBMCs or a T cell subset sorted from them (not recorded which). The V gene is TRBV6-4, the J gene TRBJ2-1; possible D gene TRBD2, 6 bases. The CDR3 DNA sequence: TGTGCCAGCAGTAGACGGGGGACCACCCCCAATGAGCAGTTCTTC. This translates into CASSRRGTTPNEQFF.